Below, 10 T cell receptor beta chains from the same sample are listed, as sequenced in a study of blood T cell repertoires in COVID-19. Assay used: immunoSEQ multiplex PCR; TCRdb lists only in-frame clones, some missing. The repertoire consists of fewer than 250,000 clones, with about nine tenths occurring once and the leading ten covering approximately 1.8%. Sequenced material: peripheral blood. All receptors derive from a man between 65 and 79 years old with acute or convalescent COVID-19.

The genes are TRBV6-5 and TRBJ1-5; D is perhaps TRBD1 (6 bases). The germline V gene encodes CDR1 MNHEY and CDR2 SVGAGI. Trimming took 6 bases from V and 3 from J, leaving 15 bases between them. This CDR3 contains 15 residues. CDR3 coding DNA: TGTGCCAGCAGCGGGGGGCAGGGCTACAATCAGCCCCAGCATTTT. Protein: CASSGGQGYNQPQHF.

The chain employs TRBV6-2 or TRBV6-3 and TRBJ2-1, with TRBD2 matching 9 bases. From germline, CDR1 is MNHEY and CDR2 SVGEGT. V shed 3 bases, J shed 4 bases, and the junction held 4 bases outside the gene matches. The CDR3 sequence is 15 residues long. CDR3: CASSYRTSGYNEQFF. DNA for the CDR3: TGTGCCAGCAGTTATCGTACTAGCGGGTACAATGAGCAGTTCTTC.

The rearrangement uses TRBV18 and TRBJ1-5; 8 bases align to TRBD1. Germline V gives CDR1 KGHSH, CDR2 LQKENI. The CDR3 sequence is 14 residues long. V was clipped by 8 bases and J by 2 bases; unmatched bases: 5. The CDR3 nucleotides are TGTGCCAGCACAGCGACAGGGGGCAATCAGCCCCAGCATTTT. Its protein is CASTATGGNQPQHF. The entire variable domain, with the rest obtained from reference TRBV18 and TRBJ1-5, is as follows: NAGVMQNPRHLVRRRGQEARLRCSPMKGHSHVYWYRQLPEEGLKFMVYLQKENIIDESGMPKERFSAEFPKEGPSILRIQQVVRGDSAAYFCASTATGGNQPQHFGDGTRLSIL.

Of note for this clone: Other nucleotide sequences in the sample specify the same CDR3. The V call is TRBV7-9, the J call TRBJ2-7; D unresolved. The CDR3 runs to 12 residues. V shed 2 bases and J shed 1 base, with 3 bases lying between them. In germline, CDR1 is SEHNR, CDR2 FQNEAQ (reference sequence). Here the CDR3 DNA reads TGTGCCAGCAGCTTATCTTCCTACGAGCAGTACTTC. It yields the protein CASSLSSYEQYF.

This chain links TRBV7-2 with TRBJ2-2, with TRBD2 as a possible D gene (6 bases). CDR1 is SGHTA and CDR2 is FQGNSA in the germline V gene. V gave up 4 bases and J gave up 2 bases, with 11 bases separating them. There are 15 residues in the CDR3. The CDR3 spells CASSSGLINTGELFF. DNA of the CDR3: TGTGCCAGCAGCTCGGGACTTATCAACACCGGGGAGCTGTTTTTT.

The V gene is TRBV6-1, the J gene TRBJ1-1, with D unresolved. Germline CDR1 reads MNHNS; CDR2 reads SASEGT. This CDR3 comprises 14 residues. V lost 2 bases and J 1 base, leaving 8 bases between the germline ends. Here the CDR3 reads CASSEFTGNTEAFF. CDR3 nucleotides: TGTGCCAGCAGTGAATTCACGGGGAACACTGAAGCTTTCTTT.

The gene calls are TRBV5-5 and TRBJ2-7; D unresolved. Trimming pared 0 bases from V and 7 bases from J, leaving 14 bases between. CDR3 length: 14 residues. Germline CDR1 reads SGHKS; CDR2 reads YYEKEE (reference sequence). The CDR3, as DNA: TGTGCCAGCAGCTTGGAATTAACGACGGGTGAGCAGTACTTC. The encoded protein is CASSLELTTGEQYF.

The chain employs TRBV7-9 and TRBJ2-1, with 10 bases that match TRBD2. Trimming removed 5 bases from V and 1 base from J; junction bases left unmatched: 11. CDR1 and CDR2 (germline): SEHNR, FQNEAQ (reference sequence). This CDR3 region has 18 residues. This chain's CDR3 is CASSPRASGSSSYNEQFF. The CDR3, as DNA: TGTGCCAGCAGCCCGCGGGCTAGCGGGAGTAGTTCCTACAATGAGCAGTTCTTC.

The chain couples TRBV14 to TRBJ1-1, with 7 bases lining up with TRBD1. Germline assignment: CDR1 SGHDN and CDR2 FVKESK. The CDR3 extends over 15 amino acids. Germline trimming cut 1 base from V and 0 bases from J; bases unmatched to any gene: 2. The CDR3 sequence: CASSQARGVNTEAFF. The CDR3 bases are TGTGCCAGCAGCCAAGCCAGGGGGGTGAACACTGAAGCTTTCTTT.

The gene calls are TRBV7-9 and TRBJ2-7, with TRBD1 matching 9 bases. Trimming took 5 bases from V and 2 from J; bases not matched to a gene: 10. The CDR3 has 16 residues. Germline values: CDR1 SEHNR, CDR2 FQNEAQ (reference sequence). In DNA, the CDR3 is TGTGCCAGCAGCCCGGGACAGGGAAATGAGCCCTACGAGCAGTACTTC. Its protein product is CASSPGQGNEPYEQYF.